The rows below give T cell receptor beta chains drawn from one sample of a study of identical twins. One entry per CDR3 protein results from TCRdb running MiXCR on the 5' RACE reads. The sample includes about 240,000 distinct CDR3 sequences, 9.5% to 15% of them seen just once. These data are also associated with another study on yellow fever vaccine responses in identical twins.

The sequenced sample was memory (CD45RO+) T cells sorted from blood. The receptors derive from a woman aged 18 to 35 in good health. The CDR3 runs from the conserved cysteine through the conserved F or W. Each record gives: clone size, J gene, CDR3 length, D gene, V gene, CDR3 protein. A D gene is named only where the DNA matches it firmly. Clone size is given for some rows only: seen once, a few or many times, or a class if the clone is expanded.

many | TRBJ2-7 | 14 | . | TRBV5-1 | CASSLDIWGYEQYF
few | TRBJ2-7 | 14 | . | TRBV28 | CASNPISVSYEQYF
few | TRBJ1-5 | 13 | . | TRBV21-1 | CASKARGNQPQHF
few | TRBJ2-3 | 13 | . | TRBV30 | CAWSQGYTDTQYF
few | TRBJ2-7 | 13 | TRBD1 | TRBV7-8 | CASSYDRVSEQYF
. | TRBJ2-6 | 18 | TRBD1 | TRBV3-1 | CASSRTGGANSGANVLTF
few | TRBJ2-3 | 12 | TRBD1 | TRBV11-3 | CASSLTGDTQYF
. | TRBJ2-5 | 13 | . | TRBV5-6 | CAGQQGNQETQYF
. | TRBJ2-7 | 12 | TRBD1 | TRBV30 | CAWARDSYEQYF
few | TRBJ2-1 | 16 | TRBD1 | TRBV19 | CASSRTGFNSYNEQFF
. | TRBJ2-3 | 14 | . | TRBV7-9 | CASSLDGGGDTQYF
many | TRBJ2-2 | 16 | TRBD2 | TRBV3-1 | CASSQGTSGRIGELFF
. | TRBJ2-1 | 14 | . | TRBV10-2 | CASSESNRGNEQFF
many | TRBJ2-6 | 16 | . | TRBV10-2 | CASSDRGASGANVLTF
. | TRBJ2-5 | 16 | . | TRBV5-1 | CASSLFAGKYQETQYF
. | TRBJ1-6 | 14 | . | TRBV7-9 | CASSPENRGAPLHF
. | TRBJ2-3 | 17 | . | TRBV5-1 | CASSLGPGGGLLNTQYF
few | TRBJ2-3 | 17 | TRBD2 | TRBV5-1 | CASSLVLAGEGADTQYF
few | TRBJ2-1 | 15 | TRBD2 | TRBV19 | CASSKVLAGHNEQFF
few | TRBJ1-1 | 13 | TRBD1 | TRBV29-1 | CSAVTGDGTEAFF
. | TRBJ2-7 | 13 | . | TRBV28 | CASSLIQGYEQYF
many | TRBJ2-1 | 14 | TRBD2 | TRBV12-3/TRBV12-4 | CASSAGGRYNEQFF
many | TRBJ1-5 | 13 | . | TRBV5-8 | CASSLRGYQPQHF
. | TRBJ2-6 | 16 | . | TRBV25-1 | CASSPLQGSGANVLTF
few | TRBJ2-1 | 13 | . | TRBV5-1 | CASSTGGGNEQFF
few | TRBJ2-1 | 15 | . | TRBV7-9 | CASSFGGGPGNEQFF
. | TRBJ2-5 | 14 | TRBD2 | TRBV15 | CATSRRLAGETQYF